The entry below describes one T cell receptor (beta chain). The data originate from a study of cytomegalovirus exposure and HLA in healthy donors. PCR amplification relied on 60 Vbeta primers (plus 13 Jbeta primers). TCRdb's copy holds only in-frame clones and misses some; the assay was immunoSEQ multiplex PCR. The repertoire holds around 150,000 clones, around 76% seen once, with almost 4% in the top ten. Germline-derived CDR1 and CDR2 are LNHNV and YYDKDF (reference sequence). The V end lost 1 base, the J end lost 2 bases, and 14 bases lay between the germline ends. This CDR3 spans 17 amino acids. This sequence joins TRBV15 and TRBJ2-2; possible D gene TRBD2, 6 bases. The TCR originated in a man aged 18-30 years in good health and CMV-seronegative. The material sequenced was PBMCs. In DNA form, the CDR3 reads TGTGCCACCAGCAGAGTTTTCGGAGGGGTCAACACCGGGGAGCTGTTTTTT. Amino acids: CATSRVFGGVNTGELFF.